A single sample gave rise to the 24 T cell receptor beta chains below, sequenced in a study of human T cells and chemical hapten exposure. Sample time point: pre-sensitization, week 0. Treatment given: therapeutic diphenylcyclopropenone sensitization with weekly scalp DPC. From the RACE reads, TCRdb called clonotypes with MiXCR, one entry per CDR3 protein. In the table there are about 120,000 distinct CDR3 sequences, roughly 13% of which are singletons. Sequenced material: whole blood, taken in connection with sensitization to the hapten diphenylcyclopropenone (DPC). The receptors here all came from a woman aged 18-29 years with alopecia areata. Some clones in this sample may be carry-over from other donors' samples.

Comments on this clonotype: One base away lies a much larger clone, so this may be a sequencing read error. The CDR3 coding sequence is TGTGCCAACAGCTTCGGCGTCGGGACTCTCGATGAGCAGTTCTTC. This gives the protein CANSFGVGTLDEQFF. The chain is built from TRBV7-9 and TRBJ2-1; tentative D call: TRBD2 (6 bases). This CDR3 comprises 15 residues. In germline, CDR1 is SEHNR, CDR2 FQNEAQ (reference sequence).

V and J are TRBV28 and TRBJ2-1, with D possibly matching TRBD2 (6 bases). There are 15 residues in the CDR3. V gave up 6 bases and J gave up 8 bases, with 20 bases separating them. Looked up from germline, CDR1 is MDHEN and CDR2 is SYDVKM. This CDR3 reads CASRPRASAGDEQFF. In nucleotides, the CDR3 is TGTGCCAGCAGACCCCGGGCTAGCGCCGGGGATGAGCAGTTCTTC.

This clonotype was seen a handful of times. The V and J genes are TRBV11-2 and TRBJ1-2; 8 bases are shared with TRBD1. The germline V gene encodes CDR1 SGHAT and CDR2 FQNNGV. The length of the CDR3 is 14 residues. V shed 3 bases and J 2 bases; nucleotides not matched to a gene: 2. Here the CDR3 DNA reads TGTGCCAGCAGCTTTGGACAGGGCAACTATGGCTACACCTTC. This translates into CASSFGQGNYGYTF.

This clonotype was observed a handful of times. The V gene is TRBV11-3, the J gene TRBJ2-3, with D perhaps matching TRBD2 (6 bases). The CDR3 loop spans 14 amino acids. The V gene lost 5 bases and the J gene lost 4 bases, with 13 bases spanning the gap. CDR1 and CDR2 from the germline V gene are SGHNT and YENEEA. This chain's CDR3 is CASSPREAADTQYF. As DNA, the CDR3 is TGTGCCAGCAGCCCCAGGGAGGCGGCAGATACGCAGTATTTT. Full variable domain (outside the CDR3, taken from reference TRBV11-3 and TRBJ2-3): EAGVVQSPRYKIIEKKQPVAFWCNPISGHNTLYWYLQNLGQGPELLIRYENEEAVDDSQLPKDRFSAERLKGVDSTLKIQPAELGDSAVYLCASSPREAADTQYFGPGTRLTVL.

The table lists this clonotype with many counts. The chain's CDR3 is CATSDSSLGEQFF. The CDR3 DNA follows: TGTGCCACCAGTGATTCAAGCTTAGGTGAGCAGTTCTTC. The rearrangement uses TRBV24-1 and TRBJ2-1; D gene ambiguous. The germline CDR1 and CDR2 sequences are KGHDR and SFDVKD. CDR3 length: 13 amino acids. The V end was cut by 2 bases, the J end by 9 bases, with 10 bases between.

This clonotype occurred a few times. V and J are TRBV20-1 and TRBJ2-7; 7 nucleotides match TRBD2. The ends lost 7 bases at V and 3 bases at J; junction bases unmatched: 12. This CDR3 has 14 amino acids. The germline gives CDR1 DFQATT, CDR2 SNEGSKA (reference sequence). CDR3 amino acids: CSVRSSGENYEQYF. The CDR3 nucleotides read TGCAGTGTTAGGAGCAGCGGGGAAAACTACGAGCAGTACTTC.

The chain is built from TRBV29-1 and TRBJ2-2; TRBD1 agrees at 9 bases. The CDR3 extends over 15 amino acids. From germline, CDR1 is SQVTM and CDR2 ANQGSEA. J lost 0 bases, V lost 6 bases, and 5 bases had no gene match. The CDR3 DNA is TGCAGCGTCAGGGGGACAGGGTCGAACACCGGGGAGCTGTTTTTT. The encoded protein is CSVRGTGSNTGELFF.

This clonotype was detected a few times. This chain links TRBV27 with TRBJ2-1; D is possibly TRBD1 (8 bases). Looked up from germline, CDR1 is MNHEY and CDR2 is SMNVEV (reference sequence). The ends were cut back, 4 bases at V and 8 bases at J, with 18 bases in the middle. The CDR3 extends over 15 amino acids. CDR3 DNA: TGTGCCAGCAGTTCGACGACAGGGGAGGGTCATGAGCAGTTCTTC. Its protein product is CASSSTTGEGHEQFF.

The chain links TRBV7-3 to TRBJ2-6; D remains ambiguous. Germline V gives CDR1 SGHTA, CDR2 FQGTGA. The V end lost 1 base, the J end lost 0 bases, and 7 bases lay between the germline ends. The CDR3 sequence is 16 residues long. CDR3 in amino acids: CASSLKAGSGANVLTF. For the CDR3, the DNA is TGTGCCAGCAGCTTAAAGGCAGGCTCTGGGGCCAACGTCCTGACTTTC.

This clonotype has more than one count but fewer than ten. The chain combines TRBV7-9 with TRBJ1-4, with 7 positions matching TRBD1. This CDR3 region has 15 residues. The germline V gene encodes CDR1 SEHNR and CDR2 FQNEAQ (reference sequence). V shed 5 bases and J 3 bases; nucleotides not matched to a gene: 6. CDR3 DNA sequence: TGTGCCAGCAGCGCGTGGACAGGATCTAATGAAAAACTGTTTTTT. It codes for CASSAWTGSNEKLFF.

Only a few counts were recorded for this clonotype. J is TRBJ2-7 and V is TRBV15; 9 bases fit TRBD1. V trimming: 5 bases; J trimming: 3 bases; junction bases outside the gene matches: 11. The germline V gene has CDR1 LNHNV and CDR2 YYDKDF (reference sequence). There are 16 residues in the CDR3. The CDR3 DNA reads TGTGCCACCAGCCGCATAAGGACAGGGGCCTTCTACGAGCAGTACTTC. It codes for CATSRIRTGAFYEQYF.

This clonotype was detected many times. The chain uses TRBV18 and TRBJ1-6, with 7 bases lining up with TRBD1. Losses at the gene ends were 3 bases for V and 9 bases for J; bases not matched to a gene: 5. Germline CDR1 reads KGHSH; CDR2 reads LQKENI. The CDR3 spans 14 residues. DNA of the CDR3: TGTGCCAGCTCACCCGGACAGGAGAGTTCACCCCTCCACTTT. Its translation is CASSPGQESSPLHF. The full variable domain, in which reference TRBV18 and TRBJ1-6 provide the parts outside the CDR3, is NAGVMQNPRHLVRRRGQEARLRCSPMKGHSHVYWYRQLPEEGLKFMVYLQKENIIDESGMPKERFSAEFPKEGPSILRIQQVVRGDSAAYFCASSPGQESSPLHFGNGTRLTVT.

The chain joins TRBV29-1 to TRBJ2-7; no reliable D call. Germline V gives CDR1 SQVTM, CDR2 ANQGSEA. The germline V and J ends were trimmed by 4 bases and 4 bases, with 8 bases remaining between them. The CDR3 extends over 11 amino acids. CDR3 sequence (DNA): TGCAGCGTTGGTCTTGGTTACGAGCAGTACTTC. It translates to CSVGLGYEQYF.

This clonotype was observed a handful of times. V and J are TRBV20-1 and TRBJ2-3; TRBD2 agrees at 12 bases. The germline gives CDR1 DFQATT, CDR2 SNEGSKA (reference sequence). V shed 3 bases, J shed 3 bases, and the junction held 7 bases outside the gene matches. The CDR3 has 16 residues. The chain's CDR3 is CSASVGLAGKTDTQYF. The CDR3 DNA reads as TGCAGTGCTAGCGTCGGACTAGCGGGGAAGACAGATACGCAGTATTTT.

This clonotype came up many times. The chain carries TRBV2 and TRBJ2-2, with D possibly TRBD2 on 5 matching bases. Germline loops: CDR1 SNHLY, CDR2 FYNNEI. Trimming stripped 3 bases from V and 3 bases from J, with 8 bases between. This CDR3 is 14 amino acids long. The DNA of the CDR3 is TGTGCCAGCAGTGATAGAGGGTACACCGGGGAGCTGTTTTTT. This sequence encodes CASSDRGYTGELFF. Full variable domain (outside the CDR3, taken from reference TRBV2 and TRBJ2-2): EPEVTQTPSHQVTQMGQEVILRCVPISNHLYFYWYRQILGQKVEFLVSFYNNEISEKSEIFDDQFSVERPDGSNFTLKIRSTKLEDSAMYFCASSDRGYTGELFFGEGSRLTVL.

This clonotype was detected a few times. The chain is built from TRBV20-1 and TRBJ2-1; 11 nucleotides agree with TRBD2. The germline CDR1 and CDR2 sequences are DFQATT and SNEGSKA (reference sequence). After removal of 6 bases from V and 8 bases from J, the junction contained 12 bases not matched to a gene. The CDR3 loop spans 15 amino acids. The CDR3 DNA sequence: TGCAGTGCCAAACCTTCTAGCGGGGGGTTTCATGAGCAGTTCTTC. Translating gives CSAKPSSGGFHEQFF.

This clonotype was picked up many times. In DNA, the CDR3 is TGTGCCAGCTCACCAGGGGTCGGTCAGCCCCAGCATTTT. It yields the protein CASSPGVGQPQHF. The gene calls are TRBV18 and TRBJ1-5; D remains unclear. V lost 2 bases to trimming and J lost 6 bases, with 8 bases between them. This CDR3 region has 13 residues. Germline V lookup: CDR1 KGHSH, CDR2 LQKENI. The full variable domain, rest sourced from reference TRBV18 and TRBJ1-5, is NAGVMQNPRHLVRRRGQEARLRCSPMKGHSHVYWYRQLPEEGLKFMVYLQKENIIDESGMPKERFSAEFPKEGPSILRIQQVVRGDSAAYFCASSPGVGQPQHFGDGTRLSIL.

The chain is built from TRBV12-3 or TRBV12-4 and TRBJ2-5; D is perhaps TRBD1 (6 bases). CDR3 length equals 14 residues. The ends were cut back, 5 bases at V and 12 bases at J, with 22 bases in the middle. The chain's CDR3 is CASSPGQKRSAKYF. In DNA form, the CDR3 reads TGTGCCAGCAGTCCCGGACAGAAAAGGTCGGCCAAGTACTTC.

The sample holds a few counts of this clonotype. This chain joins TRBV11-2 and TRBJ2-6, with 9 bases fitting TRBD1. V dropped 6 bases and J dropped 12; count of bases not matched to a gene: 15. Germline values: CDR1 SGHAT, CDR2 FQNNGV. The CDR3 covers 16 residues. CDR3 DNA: TGTGCCAGCAGACAACCGGGACAGGGAGGGAGAAGCGTCCTGACTTTC. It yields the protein CASRQPGQGGRSVLTF.

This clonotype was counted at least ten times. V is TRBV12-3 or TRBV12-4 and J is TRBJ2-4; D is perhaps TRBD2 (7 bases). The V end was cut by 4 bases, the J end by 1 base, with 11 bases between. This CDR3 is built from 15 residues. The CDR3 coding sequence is TGTGCCAGCAGTTCCCGGGGGGCCGCCAAAAACATTCAGTACTTC. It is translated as CASSSRGAAKNIQYF.

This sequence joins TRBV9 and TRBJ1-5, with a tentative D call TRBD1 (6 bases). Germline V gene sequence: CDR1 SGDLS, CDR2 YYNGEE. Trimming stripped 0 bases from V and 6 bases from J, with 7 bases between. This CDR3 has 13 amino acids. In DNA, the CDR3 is TGTGCCAGCAGCGTAGGGGGGCGTCAGCCCCAGCATTTT. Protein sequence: CASSVGGRQPQHF.

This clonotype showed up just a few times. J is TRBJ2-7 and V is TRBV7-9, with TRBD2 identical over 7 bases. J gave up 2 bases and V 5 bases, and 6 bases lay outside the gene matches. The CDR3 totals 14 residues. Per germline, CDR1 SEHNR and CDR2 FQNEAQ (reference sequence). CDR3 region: CASSGDGGTYEQYF. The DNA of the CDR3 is TGTGCCAGCAGCGGAGACGGGGGGACCTACGAGCAGTACTTC.

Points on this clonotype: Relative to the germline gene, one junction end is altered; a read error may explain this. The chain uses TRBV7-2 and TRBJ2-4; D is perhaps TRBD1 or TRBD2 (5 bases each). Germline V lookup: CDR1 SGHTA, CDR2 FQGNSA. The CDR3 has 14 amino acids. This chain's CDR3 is CASSSPADKNILYF. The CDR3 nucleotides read TGTGCCAGCAGCTCCCCAGCGGACAAAAACATTCTGTACTTC.

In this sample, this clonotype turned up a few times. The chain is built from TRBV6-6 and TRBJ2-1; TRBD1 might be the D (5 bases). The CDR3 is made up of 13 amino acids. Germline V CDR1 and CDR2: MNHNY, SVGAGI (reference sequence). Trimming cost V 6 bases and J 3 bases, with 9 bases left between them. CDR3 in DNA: TGTGCCAGCAGGAAGGGGATCTACAATGAGCAGTTCTTC. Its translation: CASRKGIYNEQFF.